These 2 T cell receptor beta chains came from one sample sequenced in a study of cytomegalovirus exposure and HLA in healthy donors. 13 Jbeta primers and 60 Vbeta primers were used for the PCR. Here immunoSEQ multiplex PCR was the method, and the copy in TCRdb shows in-frame clones only, minus some. The sample comprises about 190,000 clones, approximately 82% of which are singletons, and around 1.6% rests with the top ten. The specimen sequenced was PBMCs. The source of these receptors is a man between 40 and 49 years old in good health and CMV-seropositive.

The V and J genes are TRBV27 and TRBJ2-7; D may be TRBD1 (5 bases). The CDR3 is 13 amino acids. Looked up from germline, CDR1 is MNHEY and CDR2 is SMNVEV (reference sequence). The V end was cut by 6 bases, the J end by 2 bases, with 11 bases between. CDR3 loop: CASRLGLTYEQYF. In nucleotides, the CDR3 is TGTGCCAGCAGATTGGGGCTCACCTACGAGCAGTACTTC.

Only a few counts were recorded for this clone. This sequence joins TRBV5-8 and TRBJ1-3; D is unclear. The V end lost 0 bases, the J end lost 0 bases, and 4 bases lay between the germline ends. This CDR3 is built from 14 residues. Germline CDR1 and CDR2: SGHTS and YDEGEE. For the CDR3, the DNA is TGTGCCAGCAGCTTGGCCAACTCTGGAAACACCATATATTTT. Translated: CASSLANSGNTIYF.